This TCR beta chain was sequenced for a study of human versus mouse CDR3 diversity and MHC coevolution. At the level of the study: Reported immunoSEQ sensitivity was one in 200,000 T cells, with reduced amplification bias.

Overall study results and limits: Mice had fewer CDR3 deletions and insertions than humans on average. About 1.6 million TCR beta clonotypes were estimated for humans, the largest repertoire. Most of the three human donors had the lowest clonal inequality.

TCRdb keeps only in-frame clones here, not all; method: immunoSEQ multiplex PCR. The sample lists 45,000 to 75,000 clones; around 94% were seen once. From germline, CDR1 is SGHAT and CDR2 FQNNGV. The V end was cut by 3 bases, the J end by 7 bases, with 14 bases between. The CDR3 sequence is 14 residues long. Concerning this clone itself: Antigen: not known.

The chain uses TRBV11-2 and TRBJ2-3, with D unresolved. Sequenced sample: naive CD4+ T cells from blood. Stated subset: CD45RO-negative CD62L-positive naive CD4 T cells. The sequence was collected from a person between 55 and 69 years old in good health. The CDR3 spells CASSFEASQHTQYF. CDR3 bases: TGTGCCAGCAGCTTTGAAGCTAGTCAGCATACGCAGTATTTT. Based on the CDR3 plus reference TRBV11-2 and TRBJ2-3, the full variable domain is EAGVAQSPRYKIIEKRQSVAFWCNPISGHATLYWYQQILGQGPKLLIQFQNNGVVDDSQLPKDRFSAERLKGVDSTLKIQPAKLEDSAVYLCASSFEASQHTQYFGPGTRLTVL.